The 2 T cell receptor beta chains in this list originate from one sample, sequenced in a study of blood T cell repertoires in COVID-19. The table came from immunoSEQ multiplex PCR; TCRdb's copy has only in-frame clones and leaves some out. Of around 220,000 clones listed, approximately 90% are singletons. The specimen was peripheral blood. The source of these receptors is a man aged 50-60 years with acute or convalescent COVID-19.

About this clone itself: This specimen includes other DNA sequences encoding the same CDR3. CDR3 bases: TGCGCCAGCAGCTTGGGCCAGCGCTATGGCTACACCTTC. Its protein product is CASSLGQRYGYTF. The rearrangement links TRBV5-1 to TRBJ1-2; D call uncertain. The V end was cut by 0 bases, the J end by 4 bases, with 7 bases between. The CDR3 has 13 amino acids. CDR1 is SGHRS and CDR2 is YFSETQ in the germline V gene.

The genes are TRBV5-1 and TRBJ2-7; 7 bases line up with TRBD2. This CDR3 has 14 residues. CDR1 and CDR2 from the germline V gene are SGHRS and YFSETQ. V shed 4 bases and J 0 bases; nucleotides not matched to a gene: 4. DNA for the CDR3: TGCGCCAGCAGCGGACTAGTTAACTCCTACGAGCAGTACTTC. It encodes CASSGLVNSYEQYF.